Each of the 32 T cell receptor beta chains below was sequenced from the same sample in a study of shared clonotypes between healthy human individuals. Assay: immunoSEQ multiplex PCR; the TCRdb copy retains only in-frame clones and omits some. Of fewer than 400,000 clones listed, approximately 74% are singletons. Sequenced material: memory CD4+ T cells sorted from blood. Noted subset: CD45RA-negative fraction. The receptor source for this set is a man aged 25-45 years in good health.

The V and J genes are TRBV6-4 and TRBJ1-5; TRBD1 is a possible D gene (6 bases). Germline CDR1 reads MRHNA; CDR2 reads SNTAGT. The CDR3 consists of 15 residues. The V end lost 3 bases, the J end lost 4 bases, and 13 bases lay between the germline ends. CDR3 protein: CASSENTGWNQPQHF. In nucleotides, the CDR3 is TGTGCCAGCAGTGAAAATACAGGGTGGAATCAGCCCCAGCATTTT.

The V and J genes are TRBV28 and TRBJ1-5; D gene ambiguous. CDR1 and CDR2 (germline): MDHEN, SYDVKM. The CDR3 consists of 15 residues. V dropped 7 bases and J dropped 0 bases, with 13 bases sitting between them. The CDR3 sequence: CASTPLIFSNQPQHF. CDR3 bases: TGTGCCAGCACCCCCCTAATATTTAGCAATCAGCCCCAGCATTTT.

This chain uses TRBV7-2 with TRBJ2-5; D not certain. The V gene lost 1 base and the J gene lost 2 bases, with 8 bases spanning the gap. The germline CDR1 and CDR2 sequences are SGHTA and FQGNSA. This CDR3 contains 14 residues. The CDR3 here is CASSLVSRQETQYF. The CDR3 DNA reads TGTGCCAGCAGCTTAGTGTCTAGACAAGAGACCCAGTACTTC. Full variable domain (remainder filled in from reference TRBV7-2 and TRBJ2-5): GAGVSQSPSNKVTEKGKDVELRCDPISGHTALYWYRQSLGQGLEFLIYFQGNSAPDKSGLPSDRFSAERTGGSVSTLTIQRTQQEDSAVYLCASSLVSRQETQYFGPGTRLLVL.

V usage is TRBV11-2 and J usage is TRBJ2-4, with D hard to call. Deletions cut 0 bases from V and 6 bases from J, with 9 bases between. Germline loops: CDR1 SGHAT, CDR2 FQNNGV. This CDR3 region has 14 residues. The CDR3 DNA reads TGTGCCAGCAGCTTAGATTTAGGTATAAACATTCAGTACTTC. Its translation: CASSLDLGINIQYF.

This rearrangement joins TRBV4-2 to TRBJ2-5, with TRBD1 identical over 8 bases. The CDR3 has 17 residues. The trim removed 0 bases at V and 4 bases at J, leaving 10 bases unmatched. Germline lookup yields CDR1 LGHNA and CDR2 YNFKEQ. The CDR3 region has the DNA TGTGCCAGCAGCCAAGATGGAGGCAGGGGGCTCGGAGAGACCCAGTACTTC. Translated: CASSQDGGRGLGETQYF.

This chain uses TRBV11-2 with TRBJ1-5, with D possibly being TRBD1 (6 bases). V was cut by 5 bases and J by 7 bases, with 12 bases left in between. The germline gives CDR1 SGHAT, CDR2 FQNNGV. The CDR3 contains 13 residues. The CDR3 loop reads CASSEQGGQPQHF. CDR3 sequence (DNA): TGTGCCAGCAGCGAACAGGGCGGGCAGCCCCAGCATTTT.

The chain joins TRBV9 to TRBJ2-7; TRBD2 aligns across 8 bases. The CDR3 is 14 amino acids. Losses at the gene ends were 4 bases for V and 1 base for J; bases not matched to a gene: 4. From germline, CDR1 is SGDLS and CDR2 YYNGEE. In DNA form, the CDR3 reads TGTGCCAGCAGCCGAAGCGGGAGTTCCTACGAGCAGTACTTC. Amino acids: CASSRSGSSYEQYF.

This clone has a single count. The J gene is TRBJ2-5, the V gene TRBV5-5, with 8 bases matching TRBD2. Germline V gene data show CDR1 as SGHKS and CDR2 as YYEKEE (reference sequence). This CDR3 region has 16 residues. V gave up 4 bases and J gave up 1 base; unmatched junction bases: 9. CDR3 nucleotide sequence: TGTGCCAGCAGCGTGAGAACTAGCGGAGTCCAAGAGACCCAGTACTTC. Translating it yields CASSVRTSGVQETQYF. The whole variable domain, filled in from reference TRBV5-5 and TRBJ2-5, reads DAGVTQSPTHLIKTRGQQVTLRCSPISGHKSVSWYQQVLGQGPQFIFQYYEKEERGRGNFPDRFSARQFPNYSSELNVNALLLGDSALYLCASSVRTSGVQETQYFGPGTRLLVL.

The chain employs TRBV6-1 and TRBJ2-1; D unclear. The CDR3 runs 15 residues. CDR1 and CDR2 (germline): MNHNS, SASEGT. Trimming took off 6 bases at V and 0 bases at J, with 12 bases between the two ends. The CDR3 region is CASSALTISYNEQFF. CDR3 sequence (DNA): TGTGCCAGCAGCGCCCTAACAATCTCCTACAATGAGCAGTTCTTC.

This clone was seen more than once but under ten times. The chain joins TRBV18 to TRBJ1-2, with D possibly matching TRBD1 (5 bases). CDR1 is KGHSH, CDR2 LQKENI, per germline. Between the trimmed V and J ends, which lost 2 bases and 3 bases, there was a span of 16 bases. The CDR3 sequence is 16 residues long. The CDR3, as DNA: TGTGCCAGCTCACCAATTTTCGACGGAGGGGACTATGGCTACACCTTC. This encodes CASSPIFDGGDYGYTF.

The gene calls are TRBV11-3 and TRBJ2-1, with D perhaps matching TRBD2 (7 bases). Trimming removed 7 bases from V and 2 bases from J, with 12 bases in between. The CDR3 consists of 14 residues. Germline V gene data show CDR1 as SGHNT and CDR2 as YENEEA. CDR3 nucleotide sequence: TGTGCCAGCAAAGGGGGAGGGCCCTACAATGAGCAGTTCTTC. Its protein product is CASKGGGPYNEQFF.

The chain joins TRBV5-5 to TRBJ2-7; 8 nucleotides agree with TRBD2. Per the germline V gene, CDR1 is SGHKS and CDR2 is YYEKEE (reference sequence). CDR3 length: 13 residues. Trimming took 4 bases from V and 6 from J; bases not matched to a gene: 6. CDR3 sequence reads: CASSREGRFEQYF. The CDR3, as DNA: TGTGCCAGCAGCCGGGAGGGCCGGTTCGAGCAGTACTTC.

The chain carries TRBV18 and TRBJ1-5, with D unclear. CDR1 and CDR2 from the germline V gene are KGHSH and LQKENI. V lost 1 base and J lost 1, with 11 bases in between. This CDR3 contains 16 residues. The CDR3 bases are TGTGCCAGCTCACCACGTAAGGAGGTAAGCAATCAGCCCCAGCATTTT. This encodes CASSPRKEVSNQPQHF.

As regards this clone: Other DNA sequences within the sample encode an identical CDR3. The CDR3 bases are TGCGCCAGCAGCTTGATGTCGGGAGTGGCGGAGACCCAGTACTTC. This gives the protein CASSLMSGVAETQYF. V gene TRBV5-1 combines with J gene TRBJ2-5; D may be TRBD2 (6 bases). The CDR3 spans 15 residues. The germline V and J ends were trimmed by 1 base and 5 bases, with 15 bases remaining between them. Germline CDR1 SGHRS, CDR2 YFSETQ.

The count of this clone is one. V and J are TRBV5-1 and TRBJ1-1; TRBD1 is a possible D gene (6 bases). The germline V gene has CDR1 SGHRS and CDR2 YFSETQ. CDR3 size: 15 residues. Trimming removed 2 bases from V and 0 bases from J, with 11 bases in between. CDR3 coding DNA: TGCGCCAGCAGCTTCGGGGGACAATTGAACACTGAAGCTTTCTTT. Translated: CASSFGGQLNTEAFF.

The rearrangement joins TRBV7-8 to TRBJ1-1, with D unclear. CDR1 is SGHVS, CDR2 FQNEAQ, per germline. Trimming removed 5 bases from V and 0 bases from J, with 13 bases in between. The CDR3 consists of 15 residues. The CDR3 nucleotides are TGTGCCAGCAGCACCAAGACCCCCATGAACACTGAAGCTTTCTTT. This translates into CASSTKTPMNTEAFF.

The chain combines TRBV29-1 with TRBJ2-1, with 8 bases that match TRBD2. The CDR3 runs to 14 residues. The germline V gene encodes CDR1 SQVTM and CDR2 ANQGSEA. Trimming at V came to 6 bases and at J to 11 bases, leaving 15 bases not matched to a gene. The CDR3 sequence is CSVKSGSVNPKQFF. CDR3 coding DNA: TGCAGCGTAAAGAGCGGGAGTGTTAATCCAAAGCAGTTCTTC.

The chain joins TRBV10-2 to TRBJ2-5; D gene uncertain. Trimming removed 7 bases at V and 3 bases at J, with 12 bases between. Germline V lookup: CDR1 WSHSY, CDR2 SAAADI. The CDR3 runs 13 residues. The CDR3 region has the DNA TGCGCCAGCAATGATCCGGTAAAAGAGACCCAGTACTTC. Protein product: CASNDPVKETQYF.

In this sample, this clone turned up once. This chain links TRBV5-6 with TRBJ2-5, with 14 positions matching TRBD2. Germline V gives CDR1 SGHDT, CDR2 YYEEEE. Losses at the gene ends were 3 bases for V and 5 bases for J; bases not matched to a gene: 15. This CDR3 contains 19 residues. CDR3 region: CASSSPVTSGRAAGETQYF. The CDR3 DNA follows: TGTGCCAGCAGCTCCCCCGTGACTAGCGGGAGGGCCGCAGGTGAGACCCAGTACTTC.

There are a few counts of this clone. The chain joins TRBV4-1 to TRBJ2-3; no clear D gene. CDR3 size: 17 residues. The ends were cut back, 0 bases at V and 1 base at J, with 14 bases in the middle. Looked up from germline, CDR1 is MGHRA and CDR2 is YSYEKL. CDR3 in amino acids: CASSQDEMTRRTDTQYF. The CDR3 nucleotides read TGCGCCAGCAGCCAAGACGAAATGACCCGCCGCACAGATACGCAGTATTTT.

The V and J genes are TRBV10-3 and TRBJ1-2; D not resolved. The germline V and J ends were trimmed by 2 bases and 0 bases, with 13 bases remaining between them. CDR3 length: 16 residues. Germline lookup yields CDR1 ENHRY and CDR2 SYGVKD. DNA of the CDR3: TGTGCCATCAGTGAGGAGCGAGGCTTTGCTAACTATGGCTACACCTTC. The encoded protein is CAISEERGFANYGYTF.

The chain carries TRBV2 and TRBJ2-1; 7 nucleotides align to TRBD2. The CDR3 extends over 14 amino acids. The germline gives CDR1 SNHLY, CDR2 FYNNEI. Trimming took 4 bases from V and 0 from J; bases not matched to a gene: 0. CDR3 nucleotide sequence: TGTGCCAGCAGTGTAGCGGGCTCCTACAATGAGCAGTTCTTC. Encoded protein: CASSVAGSYNEQFF.

This chain links TRBV7-8 with TRBJ1-3, with TRBD1 identical over 7 bases. Germline loops: CDR1 SGHVS, CDR2 FQNEAQ. The trim removed 8 bases at V and 0 bases at J, leaving 13 bases unmatched. The CDR3 has 17 residues. Written as DNA, the CDR3 is TGTGCCAGCTCTAGGGGGGACAGCCAGATCTCTGGAAACACCATATATTTT. Its protein product is CASSRGDSQISGNTIYF.

The chain recombines TRBV5-6 with TRBJ2-7; D call uncertain. Germline CDR1 reads SGHDT; CDR2 reads YYEEEE. Trimming left V 4 bases short and J 3 bases short, with 5 bases between. This CDR3 spans 11 amino acids. The DNA of the CDR3 is TGTGCCAGCAGCCGCCTCTACGAGCAGTACTTC. Protein sequence: CASSRLYEQYF.

CDR3 sequence: CASSTRQGVVYNEQFF. The CDR3 nucleotides read TGTGCCAGCAGCACACGACAGGGGGTCGTCTACAATGAGCAGTTCTTC. The J gene is TRBJ2-1, the V gene TRBV7-6, with 9 bases lining up with TRBD1. This CDR3 comprises 16 residues. V lost 5 bases, J lost 3 bases, and 8 bases stayed unmatched. Germline loops: CDR1 SGHVS, CDR2 FNYEAQ.

CDR3 in DNA: TGCAGCGTTGTGCGGAACTTACTCACAGATACGCAGTATTTT. Protein sequence: CSVVRNLLTDTQYF. The chain uses TRBV29-1 and TRBJ2-3; D gene uncertain. The CDR3 totals 14 residues. Trimming removed 4 bases from V and 2 bases from J, with 13 bases in between. CDR1 is SQVTM, CDR2 ANQGSEA, per germline.

This chain connects TRBV7-2 to TRBJ2-7; unclear D gene. The germline CDR1 and CDR2 sequences are SGHTA and FQGNSA. Deletions cut 3 bases from V and 3 bases from J, with 6 bases between. The CDR3 is 12 residues long. The CDR3 loop reads CASSFTRYEQYF. CDR3 in DNA: TGTGCCAGCAGCTTTACCCGCTACGAGCAGTACTTC.

The chain is built from TRBV29-1 and TRBJ2-7; 11 bases are shared with TRBD2. V lost 4 bases to trimming and J lost 6 bases; unmatched junction nucleotides: 11. The CDR3 extends over 15 amino acids. Germline V CDR1 and CDR2: SQVTM, ANQGSEA. CDR3 loop: CSVALRLAGSREQYF. DNA of the CDR3: TGCAGCGTTGCTCTCCGACTAGCGGGATCCCGCGAGCAGTACTTC.

The V gene is TRBV27, the J gene TRBJ2-6, with D possibly matching TRBD1 (5 bases). Germline V gene sequence: CDR1 MNHEY, CDR2 SMNVEV (reference sequence). V was cut by 6 bases and J by 0 bases, with 15 bases left in between. This CDR3 has 17 amino acids. The DNA for the CDR3 is TGTGCCAGCAGAGGGGCACAGGTTAACTCTGGGGCCAACGTCCTGACTTTC. This translates into CASRGAQVNSGANVLTF.

The rearrangement links TRBV4-3 to TRBJ1-2; TRBD1 aligns across 10 bases. CDR1 is LGHNA and CDR2 is YSLEER in the germline V gene. V shed 0 bases and J 2 bases; nucleotides not matched to a gene: 3. The CDR3 is made up of 16 amino acids. CDR3 DNA sequence: TGCGCCAGCAGCCAAGAACCGGGACAGGGGAACTATGGCTACACCTTC. Protein product: CASSQEPGQGNYGYTF.

This chain connects TRBV7-3 to TRBJ2-3, with D perhaps assigned TRBD1 or TRBD2 (5 bases each). The germline gives CDR1 SGHTA, CDR2 FQGTGA. CDR3 length: 14 residues. V lost 5 bases and J lost 5, with 14 bases in between. The CDR3 spells CASSRSTGGDTQYF. As DNA, the CDR3 is TGTGCCAGCAGCCGCTCTACAGGAGGAGATACGCAGTATTTT.

The J gene is TRBJ1-2, the V gene TRBV29-1, with unresolved D. The V and J ends lost 5 bases and 2 bases respectively, with 6 bases between them. Germline CDR1 and CDR2: SQVTM and ANQGSEA. The CDR3 length is 11 residues. This chain's CDR3 is CSVSENYGYTF. CDR3 sequence (DNA): TGCAGCGTTTCCGAAAACTATGGCTACACCTTC.